This T cell receptor beta chain was sequenced during a study of cytomegalovirus exposure and HLA in healthy donors. The study, taken as a whole, reports: As was reported, the HLA-A and HLA-B alleles of most subjects were accurately predicted from TCR beta sequences. In a later analysis, HLA-associated beta chains showed higher expansion and lower generation probabilities than comparable chains.

A word on this clone: Its cognate antigen is unknown.

The PCR was carried out with 60 Vbeta primers and 13 Jbeta primers. As handled by the study authors: The count from a later analysis was 65 million to 90 million unique TCR beta chains, 9.5 million to 13 million of them shared. Assay: immunoSEQ multiplex PCR; the TCRdb copy retains only in-frame clones and omits some. D and trimming come from the DNA, and the V and J calls and clone size come from that table. The sample shows more than 200,000 clones, 70% of them seen only once. The CDR3 has 14 amino acids. The V end lost 6 bases, the J end lost 5 bases, and 14 bases lay between the germline ends. In germline, CDR1 is SNHLY, CDR2 FYNNEI.

The receptor was derived from a man aged 40-55 years in good health and CMV-seropositive. The chain uses TRBV2 and TRBJ2-1, with a tentative D call TRBD2 (5 bases). Sequenced sample: PBMCs. DNA for the CDR3: TGTGCCAGCAGGGAGAACAGCGGCAACAATGAGCAGTTCTTC. This gives the protein CASRENSGNNEQFF.